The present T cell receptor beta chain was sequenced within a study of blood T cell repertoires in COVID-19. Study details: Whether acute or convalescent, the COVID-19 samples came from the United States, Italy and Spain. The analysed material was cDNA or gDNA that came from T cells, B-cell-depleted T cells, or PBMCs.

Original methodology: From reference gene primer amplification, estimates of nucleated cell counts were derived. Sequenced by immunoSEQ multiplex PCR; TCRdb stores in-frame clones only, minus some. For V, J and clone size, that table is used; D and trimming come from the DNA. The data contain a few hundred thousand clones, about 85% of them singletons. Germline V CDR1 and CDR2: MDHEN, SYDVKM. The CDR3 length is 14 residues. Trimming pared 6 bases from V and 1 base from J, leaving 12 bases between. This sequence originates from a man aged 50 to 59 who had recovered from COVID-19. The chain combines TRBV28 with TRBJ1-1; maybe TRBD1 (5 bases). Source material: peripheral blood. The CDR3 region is CASSRRGWNTEAFF. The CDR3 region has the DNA TGTGCCAGCAGCCGTCGGGGGTGGAACACTGAAGCTTTCTTT.